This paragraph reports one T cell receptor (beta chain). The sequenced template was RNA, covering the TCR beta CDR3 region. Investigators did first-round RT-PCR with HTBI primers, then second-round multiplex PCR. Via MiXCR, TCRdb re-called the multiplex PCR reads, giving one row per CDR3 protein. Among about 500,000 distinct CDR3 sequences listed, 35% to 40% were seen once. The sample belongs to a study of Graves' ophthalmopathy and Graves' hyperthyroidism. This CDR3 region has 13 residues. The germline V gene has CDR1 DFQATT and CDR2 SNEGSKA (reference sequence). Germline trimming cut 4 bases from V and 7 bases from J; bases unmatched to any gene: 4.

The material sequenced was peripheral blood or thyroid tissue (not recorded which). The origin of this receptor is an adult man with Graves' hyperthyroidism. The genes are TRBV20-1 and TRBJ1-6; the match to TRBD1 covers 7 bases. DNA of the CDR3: TGCAGTGCTACCGGGACAGCAAATTCACCCCTCCACTTT. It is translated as CSATGTANSPLHF.